Given below is one TCR beta chain in context. The PCR contained 60 Vbeta and 13 Jbeta primers. Per the study methods: Later work found about 80 million unique TCR beta chains, with approximately 12 million shared. Some clones are missing from TCRdb's copy, which holds only in-frame ones; the method was immunoSEQ multiplex PCR. From that table come the V and J calls and clone size; the DNA was used to work out D and trimming. The sample records 150,000 to 200,000 clones, 77% being singletons. Trimming removed 6 bases from V and 2 bases from J; junction bases left unmatched: 9. The germline V gene encodes CDR1 SQVTM and CDR2 ANQGSEA. The length of the CDR3 is 14 residues. This record belongs to a study of cytomegalovirus exposure and HLA in healthy donors.

Input material: PBMCs. The V call is TRBV29-1, the J call TRBJ2-7; 8 nucleotides match TRBD2. The clonotype was recovered from a woman between 25 and 40 years old in good health and CMV-seropositive. This CDR3 is CSVVTSGHTYEQYF. CDR3 sequence (DNA): TGCAGCGTGGTCACTAGCGGACACACCTACGAGCAGTACTTC.